This record covers a single T cell receptor beta chain. Its antigen is still unknown. These data come from a study of cytomegalovirus exposure and HLA in healthy donors. Overall study context: Of some 400 genotyped donors, approximately 84% clustered with self-reported Caucasian donors. General study findings and limits: TCR beta chain V- and J-gene trimming was linked, in a later analysis, to a missense variant in DCLRE1C.

PCR employed 60 Vbeta and 13 Jbeta primers. This table comes from immunoSEQ multiplex PCR, and its TCRdb copy is limited to in-frame clones, with some not included. The sample holds 93,000 or so clones, approximately 79% seen once. The clonotype comes from a man aged 45-60 years in good health and CMV-seropositive. The sequenced sample consisted of PBMCs.

The CDR3 region is CASSLGQGVGYEQYF. CDR3 DNA: TGCGCCAGCAGCTTGGGACAGGGGGTCGGATACGAGCAGTACTTC. The rearrangement joins TRBV5-1 to TRBJ2-7, with TRBD1 matching over 9 bases. V was clipped by 0 bases and J by 4 bases; unmatched bases: 5. The CDR3 has 15 residues. Germline loops: CDR1 SGHRS, CDR2 YFSETQ.